Given below is one TCR beta chain in context. Its antigen is currently not known. These data come from a study of T cells expressing NK-cell markers (dated by TCRdb to the early 2020s). Broadly, across the study: TCR beta-chain repertoires were profiled in sorted CD3+CD56+NKG2C+, CD3+CD56+NKG2C- and CD3+CD56-NKG2C+ T-cell subsets from several donors. Of the eight sequenced donors, seven were found to be HCMV-seropositive and one was found to be HCMV-seronegative. All eight donors whose samples were sequenced were randomly selected healthy volunteers, three of them men and five women. The libraries were sequenced on Illumina HiSeq 2000/2500, MiSeq or NextSeq, producing 2 x 150 bp reads.

General conclusions and limits of the study: Whether the expanded NKG2C-expressing T cell clones were specific for HCMV antigens was left unclear. For six donors, the dominant CD3+CD56+NKG2C+ clonotypes were among the top 10 CD8+ clonotypes and accounted for about 1.0-7.0% of CD8+ T cells. Those dominant clonotypes were again the most abundant among CD3+CD56-NKG2C+ cells in a handful of donors, at about 28.3-60.1%.

CDR1 is given as SGHNT and CDR2 as YYREEE, both from the germline V gene (reference sequence). Including the terminal cysteine and phenylalanine, the CDR3 comprises 14 residues. Only the protein sequence is given. TCRdb shows the sequencer as Illumina HiSeq 2000. TCR beta cDNA libraries were made by 5'RACE template switching that added a universal primer site and unique molecular identifiers. cDNA synthesis was primed from the TCR beta constant segment, followed by two successive PCR amplification steps. In the original analysis: Reads were demultiplexed and grouped by UMI with MIGEC, and clonotypes were assembled and quantified with MiTCR. Only TCR cDNA sequences supported by at least two reads were kept to exclude erroneous sequences. Downstream repertoire analysis used the tcR package, and clonotypes were matched across fractions by CDR3 nucleotide sequence plus V segment. VDJmatch was used to annotate antigen specificity against VDJdb, with one amino acid substitution in CDR3 permitted. Through TCRdb reprocessing, the reads give one entry per CDR3 protein sequence; DNA is omitted. TCRdb, not the authors, supplied the V and J calls. The sample's own table lists about 460,000 distinct CDR3 sequences. The ten largest account for more than 1.4% of the sample.

HCMV-specific IgG was detected in serum with a commercial ELISA kit to determine HCMV serostatus. Ficoll density gradient centrifugation was used to isolate peripheral blood mononuclear cells from blood. The sequencing sample was made of blood T cells: a sorted CD56 or NKG2C T cell subset, CD4+ or CD8+ T cells, or bulk PBMC T cells (not recorded which). This sequence uses TRBV5-4 and TRBJ2-1; with no DNA, the TCRdb D assignment of TRBD1 cannot be verified. This receptor was identified in a woman aged 50 to 60 in good health. Donor details come from another sample of the same person, matched by shared clones. The CDR3 protein sequence reads: CASSWLGRLDEQFF.